This T cell receptor (beta chain) came from a study of blood T cell repertoires in COVID-19. Study-wide context: COVID-19 samples, acute and convalescent, were from the United States, Italy and Spain. T cells, B-cell-depleted T cells, or PBMCs supplied cDNA or gDNA.

Authors' analysis steps: Reference gene primer amplification gave nucleated cell count estimates. The protocol was immunoSEQ multiplex PCR, while the TCRdb copy is restricted to in-frame clones and leaves out a portion. The DNA was the basis for D and trimming; V, J and clone size are from that table. This table has around 150,000 clones, around 81% appearing once. Germline V gives CDR1 SGHTA, CDR2 FQGNSA. The CDR3 spans 15 residues. V was cut by 4 bases and J by 4 bases, with 14 bases left in between. V gene TRBV7-2 combines with J gene TRBJ1-5; D possibly corresponds to TRBD1 (5 bases). The specimen sequenced was peripheral blood. This TCR came from a woman aged 60-75 years with active or convalescent COVID-19. CDR3 sequence (DNA): TGTGCCAGCAGCTCCCTCGGGGGATGGAATCAGCCCCAGCATTTT. Its translation is CASSSLGGWNQPQHF.